The 30 T cell receptor beta chains in this list originate from one sample, sequenced in a study of blood T cell repertoires in COVID-19. Here immunoSEQ multiplex PCR was the method, and the copy in TCRdb shows in-frame clones only, minus some. The sample holds 55,000 to 80,000 clones, 89% seen once. Sequences were obtained from peripheral blood. The receptors derive from a man aged 80 or over with acute or convalescent COVID-19.

The chain carries TRBV2 and TRBJ1-1; 8 bases match TRBD1. The CDR3 has 14 residues. The J segment lost 1 base and the V segment lost 7 bases, leaving 5 bases of the junction unmatched. Looked up from germline, CDR1 is SNHLY and CDR2 is FYNNEI. DNA of the CDR3: TGTGCCAGCAATAAGGACAGGGCGAACACTGAAGCTTTCTTT. This sequence encodes CASNKDRANTEAFF.

The chain is built from TRBV24-1 and TRBJ1-6; TRBD1 matches 8 bases. Trimming at V came to 3 bases and at J to 9 bases, leaving 9 bases not matched to a gene. Germline V CDR1 and CDR2: KGHDR, SFDVKD. This CDR3 comprises 16 residues. In DNA form, the CDR3 reads TGTGCCACCAGTGATGCCCCAGGGGGCGCAGGTTCACCCCTCCACTTT. It encodes CATSDAPGGAGSPLHF.

The J gene is TRBJ1-2, the V gene TRBV5-5, with 12 nucleotides matching TRBD1. J gave up 3 bases and V 4 bases, and 4 bases lay outside the gene matches. Looked up from germline, CDR1 is SGHKS and CDR2 is YYEKEE (reference sequence). The CDR3 runs 15 residues. The CDR3 DNA reads TGTGCCAGCAGCCTCGGGACAGGGGGCTACTATGGCTACACCTTC. Translated: CASSLGTGGYYGYTF. Supplemented by reference TRBV5-5 and TRBJ1-2, the full variable domain reads DAGVTQSPTHLIKTRGQQVTLRCSPISGHKSVSWYQQVLGQGPQFIFQYYEKEERGRGNFPDRFSARQFPNYSSELNVNALLLGDSALYLCASSLGTGGYYGYTFGSGTRLTVV.

The CDR3 region is CASSLDKQFMNTEAFF. CDR3 sequence (DNA): TGTGCCAGCAGCTTAGATAAACAGTTCATGAACACTGAAGCTTTCTTT. V is TRBV7-6 and J is TRBJ1-1; D is uncertain. This CDR3 has 16 residues. Germline CDR1 and CDR2: SGHVS and FNYEAQ. V was clipped by 1 base and J by 0 bases, with 12 bases between them.

This chain links TRBV2 with TRBJ1-5; no reliable D call. CDR3 length: 14 amino acids. Germline V CDR1 and CDR2: SNHLY, FYNNEI. The germline V and J ends were trimmed by 3 bases and 5 bases, with 11 bases remaining between them. CDR3 region: CASSDGLLYQPQHF. The CDR3 nucleotides read TGTGCCAGCAGTGATGGGCTTCTTTATCAGCCCCAGCATTTT.

This clone was counted only a few times. This chain links TRBV6-5 with TRBJ1-1; D ambiguous. The CDR3 extends over 14 amino acids. Per germline, CDR1 MNHEY and CDR2 SVGAGI. Trimming removed 7 bases at V and 1 base at J, with 13 bases between. CDR3 sequence (DNA): TGTGCCAGCACCCAACAGAACCCGAACACTGAAGCTTTCTTT. Protein: CASTQQNPNTEAFF.

The chain links TRBV2 to TRBJ1-6; possible D gene TRBD1, 6 bases. This CDR3 is 15 amino acids long. Trimming removed 6 bases at V and 7 bases at J, with 16 bases between. Germline V gene data show CDR1 as SNHLY and CDR2 as FYNNEI. CDR3: CASRNGDTFNSPLHF. The DNA of the CDR3 is TGTGCCAGCAGGAATGGGGACACTTTCAATTCACCCCTCCACTTT.

The rearrangement links TRBV20-1 to TRBJ2-3; 8 nucleotides align to TRBD1. Germline V CDR1 and CDR2: DFQATT, SNEGSKA (reference sequence). CDR3 length: 11 amino acids. J lost 5 bases, V lost 7 bases, and 2 bases had no gene match. The CDR3 DNA reads TGCAGTGGCGACAGGGGAGATACGCAGTATTTT. It specifies CSGDRGDTQYF.

This clone occurred once. The chain uses TRBV12-3 or TRBV12-4 and TRBJ1-1; unclear D gene. The CDR3 is made up of 13 amino acids. Between the trimmed V and J ends, which lost 2 bases and 5 bases, there was a span of 9 bases. DNA for the CDR3: TGTGCCAGCAGTTTAAAGAAGGAGACTGAAGCTTTCTTT. It encodes CASSLKKETEAFF.

V is TRBV29-1 and J is TRBJ1-2; TRBD1 is a possible D gene (5 bases). The germline V gene encodes CDR1 SQVTM and CDR2 ANQGSEA. The CDR3 length is 11 residues. The V and J ends lost 5 bases and 8 bases respectively, with 12 bases between them. The CDR3 DNA sequence: TGCAGCGTTTGGGGGGTCGACGGCTACACCTTC. Encoded protein: CSVWGVDGYTF.

The rearrangement uses TRBV4-1 and TRBJ2-5; TRBD2 matches at 11 bases. Germline V gives CDR1 MGHRA, CDR2 YSYEKL. Losses at the gene ends were 1 base for V and 4 bases for J; bases not matched to a gene: 8. The CDR3 contains 17 residues. The CDR3, as DNA: TGCGCCAGCAGCCAAGGCCTAGCGGGGGGCGGGGGAGAGACCCAGTACTTC. Its protein is CASSQGLAGGGGETQYF.

The chain recombines TRBV29-1 with TRBJ2-3; D is undetermined. Germline CDR1 is SQVTM and CDR2 is ANQGSEA. Trimming removed 4 bases at V and 2 bases at J, with 7 bases between. This CDR3 region has 12 residues. CDR3 protein: CSVVRSTDTQYF. CDR3 nucleotides: TGCAGCGTTGTGCGCTCCACAGATACGCAGTATTTT.

The rearrangement links TRBV27 to TRBJ2-1; 13 bases are a match to TRBD2. V gave up 2 bases and J gave up 8 bases; unmatched junction bases: 6. Germline loops: CDR1 MNHEY, CDR2 SMNVEV (reference sequence). CDR3 length equals 16 residues. The CDR3 loop is CASSLRGLAGPHEQFF. In nucleotides, the CDR3 is TGTGCCAGCAGTTTAAGGGGACTAGCGGGGCCCCATGAGCAGTTCTTC.

This clone was detected a few times. The chain combines TRBV19 with TRBJ2-1; no clear D gene. Germline V gene lookup returns CDR1 LNHDA and CDR2 SQIVND (reference sequence). This CDR3 has 11 amino acids. Trimming cost V 4 bases and J 4 bases, with 2 bases left between them. As DNA, the CDR3 is TGTGCCAGTAGTACTTACAATGAGCAGTTCTTC. This codes for CASSTYNEQFF.

The V and J genes are TRBV2 and TRBJ1-6, with D perhaps matching TRBD1 (6 bases). Deletions cut 2 bases from V and 8 bases from J, with 10 bases between. CDR3 length: 14 amino acids. Germline CDR1 reads SNHLY; CDR2 reads FYNNEI. The CDR3 coding sequence is TGTGCCAGCAGTGAAAGGACAGTTTATTCACCCCTCCACTTT. Its protein product is CASSERTVYSPLHF.

The V call is TRBV6-6, the J call TRBJ1-1; 10 nucleotides align to TRBD1. The germline gives CDR1 MNHNY, CDR2 SVGAGI (reference sequence). The V gene end was trimmed by 7 bases and the J gene end by 4 bases; junction bases not matched to a gene: 9. This CDR3 region has 15 residues. The CDR3 loop is CASIPRGTGVTEAFF. CDR3 in DNA: TGTGCCAGCATTCCGAGGGGGACAGGGGTCACTGAAGCTTTCTTT.

V gene TRBV2 combines with J gene TRBJ1-2, with D possibly being TRBD1 (6 bases). The CDR3 runs 14 residues. Germline-derived CDR1 and CDR2 are SNHLY and FYNNEI. Trimming shortened V by 9 bases and J by 7 bases, and 21 bases separated the two germline ends. The CDR3 sequence: CASATGISIFGYTF. The CDR3 nucleotides read TGTGCCAGTGCGACAGGCATTTCGATATTTGGCTACACCTTC.

This chain uses TRBV13 with TRBJ1-2, with TRBD1 identical over 9 bases. The CDR3 runs 15 residues. Germline V gives CDR1 PRHDT, CDR2 FYEKMQ (reference sequence). V lost 5 bases to trimming and J lost 3 bases; unmatched junction nucleotides: 7. CDR3 nucleotide sequence: TGTGCCAGCAGCCCGGGACAGGGTAAATACTATGGCTACACCTTC. Its protein is CASSPGQGKYYGYTF.

The chain carries TRBV11-2 and TRBJ1-4, with 9 bases lining up with TRBD1. From germline, CDR1 is SGHAT and CDR2 FQNNGV. This CDR3 spans 13 amino acids. Trimming took 5 bases from V and 8 from J; bases not matched to a gene: 3. CDR3 region: CASSPQGAEKLFF. CDR3 DNA sequence: TGTGCCAGCAGCCCACAGGGGGCCGAAAAACTGTTTTTT.

V gene TRBV10-1 combines with J gene TRBJ1-3; tentative D call: TRBD1 (5 bases). The CDR3 totals 13 residues. CDR1 and CDR2 (germline): WNHNN, SYGVQD (reference sequence). Trimming shortened V by 5 bases and J by 7 bases, and 12 bases separated the two germline ends. The CDR3 here is CASSPGSRNTIYF. CDR3 bases: TGCGCCAGCAGTCCAGGGTCGCGGAACACCATATATTTT.

The rearrangement joins TRBV5-1 to TRBJ2-2; the match to TRBD1 covers 9 bases. The V gene end was trimmed by 0 bases and the J gene end by 5 bases; junction bases not matched to a gene: 8. This CDR3 region has 17 residues. CDR1 SGHRS and CDR2 YFSETQ come from the germline V gene. In DNA, the CDR3 is TGCGCCAGCAGCTTGGGACAGGGGGTGATAGGTACCGGGGAGCTGTTTTTT. Translated: CASSLGQGVIGTGELFF. The whole variable domain, filled in from reference TRBV5-1 and TRBJ2-2, reads KAGVTQTPRYLIKTRGQQVTLSCSPISGHRSVSWYQQTPGQGLQFLFEYFSETQRNKGNFPGRFSGRQFSNSRSEMNVSTLELGDSALYLCASSLGQGVIGTGELFFGEGSRLTVL.

The rearrangement uses TRBV3-1 (or the pseudogene TRBV3-2) and TRBJ1-2; D uncertain. CDR1 and CDR2 from the germline V gene are LGHDT and YNNKEL (reference sequence). The CDR3 sequence is 14 residues long. V lost 4 bases, J lost 5 bases, and 14 bases lay in between. The chain's CDR3 is CASSPLEGRYGYTF. DNA for the CDR3: TGTGCCAGCAGCCCGTTGGAGGGCCGTTATGGCTACACCTTC.

CDR3 coding DNA: TGTGCCAGCAGTTCCCGGGTAGCAGGACAGGGGGCGCGGGAGCAGTACTTC. It yields the protein CASSSRVAGQGAREQYF. This chain uses TRBV2 with TRBJ2-7, with 11 bases fitting TRBD1. CDR1 SNHLY and CDR2 FYNNEI come from the germline V gene. V shed 5 bases and J 7 bases; nucleotides not matched to a gene: 16. CDR3 length: 17 residues.

The sample holds one count of this clone. CDR3: CASSNGRGMTGELFF. CDR3 nucleotides: TGTGCCAGTAGTAATGGAAGGGGTATGACCGGGGAGCTGTTTTTT. The chain combines TRBV19 with TRBJ2-2; weak D call: TRBD1 (5 bases). V was shortened by 4 bases and J by 5 bases, with 14 bases between the two germline ends. CDR1 LNHDA and CDR2 SQIVND come from the germline V gene (reference sequence). The CDR3 extends over 15 amino acids.

The chain links TRBV5-1 to TRBJ2-2, with 12 bases lining up with TRBD2. V was clipped by 1 base and J by 6 bases; unmatched bases: 4. The CDR3 sequence is 16 residues long. Germline loops: CDR1 SGHRS, CDR2 YFSETQ. CDR3 nucleotides: TGCGCCAGCAGCTTGCCCCTAGCGGGGGGGGCCGGGGAGCTGTTTTTT. Translating gives CASSLPLAGGAGELFF.

This rearrangement joins TRBV19 to TRBJ1-2; 9 bases line up with TRBD1. The trim removed 7 bases at V and 5 bases at J, leaving 17 bases unmatched. This CDR3 spans 17 amino acids. CDR1 and CDR2 (germline): LNHDA, SQIVND (reference sequence). The CDR3 DNA reads TGTGCCAGTAAATACCCGGGACAGGGTTCCGGACTGTATGGCTACACCTTC. Translation gives CASKYPGQGSGLYGYTF. Based on the CDR3 plus reference TRBV19 and TRBJ1-2, the full variable domain is DGGITQSPKYLFRKEGQNVTLSCEQNLNHDAMYWYRQDPGQGLRLIYYSQIVNDFQKGDIAEGYSVSREKKESFPLTVTSAQKNPTAFYLCASKYPGQGSGLYGYTFGSGTRLTVV.

The chain recombines TRBV5-1 with TRBJ2-7; no clear D gene. V shed 2 bases and J shed 4 bases, with 4 bases lying between them. The CDR3 extends over 11 amino acids. The V gene's germline CDR1 is SGHRS and CDR2 YFSETQ. CDR3 coding DNA: TGCGCCAGCAGCTTTGAGTACGAGCAGTACTTC. Translating it yields CASSFEYEQYF.

The rearrangement uses TRBV21-1 and TRBJ2-7; TRBD1, the table's D call, lacks a check against the DNA. TRBV21-1 is termed a pseudogene. This CDR3 has 17 amino acids. This CDR3 is CASSPSVRQIIPYEQYF. The CDR3 DNA sequence: TGTGCCAGCAGCCCCTCGGTCAGACAGATAATCCCCTACGAGCAGTACTTC.

The chain carries TRBV6-5 and TRBJ1-1; D ambiguous. The V end lost 6 bases, the J end lost 2 bases, and 13 bases lay between the germline ends. Germline-derived CDR1 and CDR2 are MNHEY and SVGAGI. This CDR3 spans 14 amino acids. Here the CDR3 reads CASSRGSRNTEAFF. The CDR3 DNA sequence: TGTGCCAGCAGCCGAGGGTCCAGAAACACTGAAGCTTTCTTT.

The J gene is TRBJ1-3, the V gene TRBV24-1, with TRBD1 identical over 10 bases. Trimming took 4 bases from V and 16 from J; bases not matched to a gene: 12. There are 14 residues in the CDR3. Germline loops: CDR1 KGHDR, CDR2 SFDVKD. The DNA for the CDR3 is TGTGCCACCAGTGACCTAACCGAGGACAGGGGGTTCTATTTT. Protein product: CATSDLTEDRGFYF.